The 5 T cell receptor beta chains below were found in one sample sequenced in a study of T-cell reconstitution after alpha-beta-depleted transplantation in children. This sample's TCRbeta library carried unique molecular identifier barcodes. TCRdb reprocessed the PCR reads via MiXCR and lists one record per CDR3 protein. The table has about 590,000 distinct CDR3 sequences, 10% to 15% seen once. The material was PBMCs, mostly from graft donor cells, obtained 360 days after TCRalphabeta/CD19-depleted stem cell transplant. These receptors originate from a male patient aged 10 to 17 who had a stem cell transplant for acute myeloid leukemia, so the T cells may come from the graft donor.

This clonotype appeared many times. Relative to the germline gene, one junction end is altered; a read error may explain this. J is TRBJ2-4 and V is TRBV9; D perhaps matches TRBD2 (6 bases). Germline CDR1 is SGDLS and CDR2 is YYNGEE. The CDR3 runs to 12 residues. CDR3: CASSAEKGKLAF. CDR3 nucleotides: TGTGCCAGCAGCGCAGAGAAGGGAAAACTAGCCTTC.

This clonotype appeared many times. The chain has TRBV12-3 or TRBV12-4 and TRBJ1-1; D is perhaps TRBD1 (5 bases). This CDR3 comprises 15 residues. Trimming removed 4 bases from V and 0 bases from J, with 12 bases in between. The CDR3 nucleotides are TGTGCCAGCAGTTGGGACGGCCTCATGAACACTGAAGCTTTCTTT. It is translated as CASSWDGLMNTEAFF.

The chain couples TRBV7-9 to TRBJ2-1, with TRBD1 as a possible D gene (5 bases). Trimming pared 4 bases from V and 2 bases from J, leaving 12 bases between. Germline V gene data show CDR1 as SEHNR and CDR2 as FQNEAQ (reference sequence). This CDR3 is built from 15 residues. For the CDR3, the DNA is TGTGCCAGCAGCTCCAGGGTTGGGACCTACAATGAGCAGTTCTTC. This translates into CASSSRVGTYNEQFF. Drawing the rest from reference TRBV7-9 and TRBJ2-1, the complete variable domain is DTGVSQNPRHKITKRGQNVTFRCDPISEHNRLYWYRQTLGQGPEFLTYFQNEAQLEKSRLLSDRFSAERPKGSFSTLEIQRTEQGDSAMYLCASSSRVGTYNEQFFGPGTRLTVL.

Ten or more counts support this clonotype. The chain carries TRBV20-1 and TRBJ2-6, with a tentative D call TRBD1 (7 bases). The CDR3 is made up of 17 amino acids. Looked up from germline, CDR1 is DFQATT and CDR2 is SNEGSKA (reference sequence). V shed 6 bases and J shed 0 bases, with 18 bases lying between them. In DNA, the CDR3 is TGCAGTGCCTCACAGGGGACTCCTCTCTCTGGGGCCAACGTCCTGACTTTC. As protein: CSASQGTPLSGANVLTF.

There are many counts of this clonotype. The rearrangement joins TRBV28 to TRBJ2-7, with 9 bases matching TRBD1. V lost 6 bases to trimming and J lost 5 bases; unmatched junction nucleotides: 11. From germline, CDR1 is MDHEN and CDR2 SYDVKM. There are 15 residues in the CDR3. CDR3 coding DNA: TGTGCCAGCAGCCACCCGGGACAGGGATGGAACGAGCAGTACTTC. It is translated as CASSHPGQGWNEQYF.